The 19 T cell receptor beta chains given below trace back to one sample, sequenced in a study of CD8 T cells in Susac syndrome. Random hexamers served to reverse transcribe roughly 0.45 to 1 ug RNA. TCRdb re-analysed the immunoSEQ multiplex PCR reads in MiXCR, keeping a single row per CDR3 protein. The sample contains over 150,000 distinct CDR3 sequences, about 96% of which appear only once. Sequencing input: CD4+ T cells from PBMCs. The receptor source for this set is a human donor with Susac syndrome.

This chain's CDR3 is CSARGAGTQQYF. Here the CDR3 DNA reads TGCAGTGCTAGAGGAGCCGGGACCCAGCAGTACTTC. The J gene is TRBJ2-7, the V gene TRBV20-1, with D possibly called TRBD1 or TRBD2 (5 bases each). Germline V gene sequence: CDR1 DFQATT, CDR2 SNEGSKA (reference sequence). The CDR3 has 12 amino acids. V dropped 1 base and J dropped 8 bases, with 12 bases sitting between them.

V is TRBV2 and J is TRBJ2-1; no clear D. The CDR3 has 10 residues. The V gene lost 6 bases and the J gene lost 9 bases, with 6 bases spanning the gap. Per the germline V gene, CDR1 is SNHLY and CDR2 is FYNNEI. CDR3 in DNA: TGTGCCAGCAGAAATCTTGAGCAGTTCTTC. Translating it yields CASRNLEQFF.

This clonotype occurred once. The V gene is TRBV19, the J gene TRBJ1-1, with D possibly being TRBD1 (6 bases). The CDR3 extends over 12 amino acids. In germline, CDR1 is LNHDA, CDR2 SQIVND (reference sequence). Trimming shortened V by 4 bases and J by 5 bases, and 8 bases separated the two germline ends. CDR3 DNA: TGTGCCAGTAGTAAACAGGGTACTGAAGCTTTCTTT. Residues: CASSKQGTEAFF.

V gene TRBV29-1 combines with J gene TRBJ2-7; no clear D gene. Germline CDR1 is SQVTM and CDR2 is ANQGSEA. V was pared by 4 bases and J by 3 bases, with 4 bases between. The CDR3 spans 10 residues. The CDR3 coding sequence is TGCAGCGTTGGCGACTACGAGCAGTACTTC. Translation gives CSVGDYEQYF.

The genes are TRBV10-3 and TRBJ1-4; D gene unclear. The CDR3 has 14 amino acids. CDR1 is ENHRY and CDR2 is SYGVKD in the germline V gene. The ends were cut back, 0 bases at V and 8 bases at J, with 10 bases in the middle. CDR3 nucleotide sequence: TGTGCCATCAGTGAGTCGCCATTCGAGGAAAAACTGTTTTTT. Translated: CAISESPFEEKLFF.

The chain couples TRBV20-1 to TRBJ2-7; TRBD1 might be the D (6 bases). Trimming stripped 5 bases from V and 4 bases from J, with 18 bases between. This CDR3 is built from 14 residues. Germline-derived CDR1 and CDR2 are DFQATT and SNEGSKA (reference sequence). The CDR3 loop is CSADTGNSPYEQYF. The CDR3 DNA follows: TGCAGTGCTGATACAGGGAATTCCCCTTACGAGCAGTACTTC.

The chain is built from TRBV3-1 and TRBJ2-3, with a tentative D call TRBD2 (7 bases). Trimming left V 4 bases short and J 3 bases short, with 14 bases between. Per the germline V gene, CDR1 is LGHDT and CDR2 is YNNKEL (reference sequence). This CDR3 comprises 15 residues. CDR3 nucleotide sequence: TGTGCCAGCAGCCCGAGTCGGGGGGCGACAGATACGCAGTATTTT. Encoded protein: CASSPSRGATDTQYF.

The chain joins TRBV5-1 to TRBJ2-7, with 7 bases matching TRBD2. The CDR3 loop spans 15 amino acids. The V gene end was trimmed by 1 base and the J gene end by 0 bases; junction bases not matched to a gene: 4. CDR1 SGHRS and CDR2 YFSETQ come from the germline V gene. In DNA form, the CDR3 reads TGCGCCAGCAGCTTGTACCCTAGCGGCTCCTACGAGCAGTACTTC. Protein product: CASSLYPSGSYEQYF.

CDR3 coding DNA: TGTGCCAGCCGTCAGACGGAAAATGAAAAACTGTTTTTT. This codes for CASRQTENEKLFF. The chain is built from TRBV6-6 and TRBJ1-4; no clear D gene. Germline CDR1 and CDR2: MNHNY and SVGAGI (reference sequence). The CDR3 is 13 amino acids. The V gene lost 8 bases and the J gene lost 5 bases, with 12 bases spanning the gap.

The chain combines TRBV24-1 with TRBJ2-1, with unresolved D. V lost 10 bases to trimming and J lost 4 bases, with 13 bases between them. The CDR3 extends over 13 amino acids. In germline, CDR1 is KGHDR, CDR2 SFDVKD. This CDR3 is CATEATTYNEQFF. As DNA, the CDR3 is TGTGCCACTGAGGCAACCACTTACAATGAGCAGTTCTTC.

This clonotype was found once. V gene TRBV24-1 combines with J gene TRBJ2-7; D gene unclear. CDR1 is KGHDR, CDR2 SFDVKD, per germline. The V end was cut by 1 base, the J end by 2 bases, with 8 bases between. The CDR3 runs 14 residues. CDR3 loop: CATSDLTEAYEQYV. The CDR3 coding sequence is TGTGCCACCAGTGATTTAACCGAGGCCTACGAGCAGTACGTC.

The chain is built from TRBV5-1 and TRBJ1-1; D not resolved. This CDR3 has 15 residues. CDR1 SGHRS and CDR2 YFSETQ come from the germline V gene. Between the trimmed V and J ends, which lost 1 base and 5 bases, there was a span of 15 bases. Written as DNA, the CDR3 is TGCGCCAGCAGCTTGCTCCGTCAAGGGAATACTGAAGCTTTCTTT. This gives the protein CASSLLRQGNTEAFF.

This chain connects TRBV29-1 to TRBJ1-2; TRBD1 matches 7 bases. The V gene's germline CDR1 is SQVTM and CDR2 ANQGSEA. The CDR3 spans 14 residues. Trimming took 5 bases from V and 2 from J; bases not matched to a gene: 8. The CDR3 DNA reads TGCAGCGTTATAGGGGACAGACCAAACTATGGCTACACCTTC. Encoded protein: CSVIGDRPNYGYTF.

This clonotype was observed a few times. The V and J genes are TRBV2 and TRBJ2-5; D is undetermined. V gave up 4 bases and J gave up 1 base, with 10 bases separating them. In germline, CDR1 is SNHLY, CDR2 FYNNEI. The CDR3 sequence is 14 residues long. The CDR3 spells CASSGGLSQETQYF. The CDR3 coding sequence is TGTGCCAGCAGTGGAGGTCTATCCCAAGAGACCCAGTACTTC.

The CDR3 is CASQPGALGETQYF. The DNA for the CDR3 is TGTGCCTCCCAACCCGGGGCTTTGGGGGAGACCCAGTACTTC. V usage is TRBV12-3 or TRBV12-4 and J usage is TRBJ2-5, with D perhaps TRBD1 or TRBD2 (5 bases each). The germline V and J ends were trimmed by 11 bases and 5 bases, with 21 bases remaining between them. This CDR3 is 14 amino acids long.

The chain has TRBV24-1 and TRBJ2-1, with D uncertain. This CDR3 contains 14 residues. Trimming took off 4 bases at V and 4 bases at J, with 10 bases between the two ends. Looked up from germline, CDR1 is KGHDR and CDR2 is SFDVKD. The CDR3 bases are TGTGCCACCAGTGAGAATGACGGTTACAATGAGCAGTTCTTC. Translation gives CATSENDGYNEQFF.

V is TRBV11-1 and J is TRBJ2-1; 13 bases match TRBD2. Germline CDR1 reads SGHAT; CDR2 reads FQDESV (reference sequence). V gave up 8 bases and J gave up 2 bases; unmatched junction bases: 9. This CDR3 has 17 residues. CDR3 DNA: TGTGCCAGCCTCGGGACTAGCGGGATTCGCACCTACAATGAGCAGTTCTTC. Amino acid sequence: CASLGTSGIRTYNEQFF.

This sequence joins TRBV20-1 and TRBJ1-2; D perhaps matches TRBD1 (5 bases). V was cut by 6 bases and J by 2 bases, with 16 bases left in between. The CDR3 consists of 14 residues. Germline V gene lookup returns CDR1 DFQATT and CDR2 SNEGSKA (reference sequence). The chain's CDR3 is CSARLTATNYGYTF. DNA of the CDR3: TGCAGTGCGCGATTGACAGCCACCAACTATGGCTACACCTTC.

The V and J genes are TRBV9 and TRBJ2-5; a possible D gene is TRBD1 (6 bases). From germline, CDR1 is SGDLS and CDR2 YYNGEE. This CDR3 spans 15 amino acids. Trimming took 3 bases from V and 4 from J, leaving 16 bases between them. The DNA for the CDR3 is TGTGCCAGCAGCGCCGTTGGACAGTCAGCAGAGACCCAGTACTTC. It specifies CASSAVGQSAETQYF.